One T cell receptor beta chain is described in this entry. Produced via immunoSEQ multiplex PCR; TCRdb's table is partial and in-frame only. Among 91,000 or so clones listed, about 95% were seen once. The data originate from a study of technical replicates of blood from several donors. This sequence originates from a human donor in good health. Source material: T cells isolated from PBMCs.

The CDR3 here is CASSRGNTEAFF. The CDR3 bases are TGTGCCAGCAGTAGGGGGAACACTGAAGCTTTCTTT. This sequence joins TRBV27 and TRBJ1-1, with D possibly TRBD1 on 5 matching bases. Trimming stripped 5 bases from V and 1 base from J, with 5 bases between. Germline CDR1 reads MNHEY; CDR2 reads SMNVEV (reference sequence). This CDR3 is built from 12 residues.